This paragraph reports one TCR beta chain. Its antigen is unidentified. This record belongs to a study of chemoradiotherapy in HPV16-positive cancers. As for the study in general: Functional T-cell assays on two HPV16-positive patients' cells defined candidate HPV-specific clones and common TCR motifs. Findings of the study overall: During treatment, candidate HPV-specific clones and E7-related motifs expanded in tumor. The functional HPV-specific definition rests on just a couple of HPV16-positive patients.

CDR3 length: 13 residues. Deletions cut 8 bases from V and 2 bases from J, with 13 bases between. Germline V gene sequence: CDR1 SGHTA, CDR2 FQGNSA. Assay: immunoSEQ multiplex PCR; the TCRdb copy retains only in-frame clones and omits some. The sample shows about 15,000 clones, more than 60% of them seen only once. The sample was collected from a patient who underwent chemoradiotherapy. The V call is TRBV7-2, the J call TRBJ2-7; D remains unclear. The clonotype originates from a human donor with HPV-associated anogenital cancer. The DNA for the CDR3 is TGTGCCAGCGGCCGCAGCGATACCTACGAGCAGTACTTC. Protein sequence: CASGRSDTYEQYF.